The 15 T cell receptor beta chains below were found in one sample sequenced in a study of cytomegalovirus exposure and HLA in healthy donors. Generated by immunoSEQ multiplex PCR, the TCRdb table keeps only in-frame clones and is missing some. In the table there are over 110,000 clones, around 87% of which are singletons. The sample consisted of PBMCs. The receptors come from a man aged 18-30 years in good health and CMV-seropositive.

To note about this clone: The same CDR3 can be traced to other DNA sequences in this sample. V is TRBV5-6 and J is TRBJ2-5; D is ambiguous. Trimming pared 2 bases from V and 5 bases from J, leaving 4 bases between. Germline V lookup: CDR1 SGHDT, CDR2 YYEEEE. The CDR3 runs to 11 residues. In nucleotides, the CDR3 is TGTGCCAGCAGCTTCCTTGAGACCCAGTACTTC. Its translation: CASSFLETQYF.

This chain connects TRBV5-1 to TRBJ1-4, with D perhaps TRBD1 (5 bases). Per germline, CDR1 SGHRS and CDR2 YFSETQ. The CDR3 spans 14 residues. V gave up 9 bases and J gave up 4 bases, with 16 bases separating them. The CDR3 region has the DNA TGCGCCAATGACAGTATTGTTTATAATGAAAAACTGTTTTTT. Translating it yields CANDSIVYNEKLFF.

The V and J genes are TRBV2 and TRBJ2-3; 12 nucleotides agree with TRBD2. The V and J ends lost 7 bases and 4 bases, in that order; junction bases with no gene match: 6. The CDR3 is 15 amino acids. The germline CDR1 and CDR2 sequences are SNHLY and FYNNEI. The CDR3 DNA is TGTGCCAGCACCAGACTAGCGGGAGTTGCAGATACGCAGTATTTT. This codes for CASTRLAGVADTQYF.

The rearrangement links TRBV5-4 to TRBJ2-3, with D unclear. The CDR3 runs to 12 residues. The V gene lost 2 bases and the J gene lost 3 bases, with 4 bases spanning the gap. CDR1 and CDR2 (germline): SGHNT, YYREEE (reference sequence). The CDR3 sequence: CASSLRTDTQYF. For the CDR3, the DNA is TGTGCCAGCAGCTTACGGACAGATACGCAGTATTTT.

In its sample, this clone was seen a few times. The chain links TRBV5-4 to TRBJ1-1; 8 positions match TRBD1. V gave up 4 bases and J gave up 0 bases; unmatched junction bases: 8. This CDR3 is 16 amino acids long. Germline V gene sequence: CDR1 SGHNT, CDR2 YYREEE (reference sequence). CDR3 nucleotides: TGTGCCAGCAGCAGGGCAAACAGGGGGATGAACACTGAAGCTTTCTTT. It specifies CASSRANRGMNTEAFF. Together with reference TRBV5-4 and TRBJ1-1, the CDR3 gives the full variable domain: ETGVTQSPTHLIKTRGQQVTLRCSSQSGHNTVSWYQQALGQGPQFIFQYYREEENGRGNFPPRFSGLQFPNYSSELNVNALELDDSALYLCASSRANRGMNTEAFFGQGTRLTVV.

The rearrangement uses TRBV5-1 and TRBJ1-2; TRBD1 matches 11 bases. With 4 bases clipped from V and 6 bases from J, the junction kept 8 bases outside the gene matches. CDR1 SGHRS and CDR2 YFSETQ come from the germline V gene. The CDR3 extends over 15 amino acids. The CDR3 sequence: CASSARTGGNNGYTF. CDR3 bases: TGCGCCAGCAGCGCCCGGACAGGGGGCAATAATGGCTACACCTTC.

The chain links TRBV19 to TRBJ2-1; the match to TRBD2 covers 9 bases. The CDR3 is 15 amino acids. Germline CDR1 is LNHDA and CDR2 is SQIVND (reference sequence). V lost 6 bases, J lost 4 bases, and 7 bases stayed unmatched. CDR3 nucleotides: TGTGCCAGTAGCCAATTGGCGGGAGGGTACAATGAGCAGTTCTTC. This encodes CASSQLAGGYNEQFF.

The chain recombines TRBV6-5 with TRBJ1-2, with D perhaps matching TRBD1 (6 bases). Trimming pared 5 bases from V and 2 bases from J, leaving 12 bases between. The germline V gene has CDR1 MNHEY and CDR2 SVGAGI. The CDR3 is 14 residues long. The CDR3 region has the DNA TGTGCCAGCAGTATCGCGCAGGGGAACTATGGCTACACCTTC. Amino acid sequence: CASSIAQGNYGYTF.

This chain connects TRBV23-1 to TRBJ2-5; 7 nucleotides agree with TRBD1. TRBV23-1 is flagged as an ORF with uncertain function. CDR3 length: 16 amino acids. Losses at the gene ends were 0 bases for V and 0 bases for J; bases not matched to a gene: 4. The CDR3 region has the DNA TGCGCCAGCAGTCAATCCGGGACAGCTTACCAAGAGACCCAGTACTTC. The encoded protein is CASSQSGTAYQETQYF.

This sequence joins TRBV5-4 and TRBJ1-5, with no clear D. V gave up 3 bases and J gave up 2 bases, with 6 bases separating them. Germline CDR1 reads SGHNT; CDR2 reads YYREEE (reference sequence). CDR3 length: 13 residues. The CDR3 DNA sequence: TGTGCCAGCAGCTGGGCAGGCAATCAGCCCCAGCATTTT. It is translated as CASSWAGNQPQHF. Complete variable domain (other parts from reference TRBV5-4 and TRBJ1-5): ETGVTQSPTHLIKTRGQQVTLRCSSQSGHNTVSWYQQALGQGPQFIFQYYREEENGRGNFPPRFSGLQFPNYSSELNVNALELDDSALYLCASSWAGNQPQHFGDGTRLSIL.

The chain has TRBV5-4 and TRBJ1-2; 9 positions agree with TRBD1. The CDR3 is made up of 12 amino acids. Germline CDR1 SGHNT, CDR2 YYREEE (reference sequence). The trim removed 8 bases at V and 8 bases at J, leaving 7 bases unmatched. The CDR3 reads CARRTGAVGYTF. The CDR3 nucleotides are TGTGCCAGGAGGACAGGGGCAGTGGGCTACACCTTC.

The rearrangement joins TRBV7-6 to TRBJ2-2; 11 bases map to TRBD2. Looked up from germline, CDR1 is SGHVS and CDR2 is FNYEAQ. CDR3 length: 15 amino acids. Germline trimming cut 7 bases from V and 4 bases from J; bases unmatched to any gene: 5. For the CDR3, the DNA is TGTGCCAGCAACAGACTAGCGGGAAGCACCGGGGAGCTGTTTTTT. Its protein product is CASNRLAGSTGELFF.

This sequence joins TRBV28 and TRBJ1-1; D unresolved. In germline, CDR1 is MDHEN, CDR2 SYDVKM. The V and J ends lost 3 bases and 2 bases respectively, with 10 bases between them. CDR3 length equals 14 residues. CDR3 nucleotides: TGTGCCAGCAGTTTTGGAGAGTCTAACACTGAAGCTTTCTTT. Translated, it gives CASSFGESNTEAFF.

The chain couples TRBV2 to TRBJ2-1, with TRBD2 identical over 11 bases. V lost 0 bases, J lost 15 bases, and 10 bases stayed unmatched. This CDR3 is built from 15 residues. Germline V gene lookup returns CDR1 SNHLY and CDR2 FYNNEI. Here the CDR3 reads CASSEAGLAGLTAFF. CDR3 bases: TGTGCCAGCAGTGAAGCCGGACTAGCGGGCCTGACCGCGTTCTTC.

The J gene is TRBJ2-1, the V gene TRBV7-2; 11 nucleotides line up with TRBD2. J lost 6 bases, V lost 1 base, and 2 bases had no gene match. CDR3 size: 15 residues. Germline V CDR1 and CDR2: SGHTA, FQGNSA. The CDR3 loop reads CASSLGLAGPNEQFF. The CDR3 bases are TGTGCCAGCAGCTTAGGACTAGCGGGACCCAATGAGCAGTTCTTC.